This T cell receptor beta chain originates from a study of early T cells in non-severe SARS-CoV-2 infection. Overall study context: The chains were unpaired, and the sequenced material was bulk RNA from unsorted whole blood.

On this clonotype: What it binds is unknown.

General study findings and limits: VDJdb-based matching was biased toward anti-spike CD8 responses and missed private and CD4 specificities.

Trimming left V 4 bases short and J 10 bases short, with 14 bases between. The germline V gene encodes CDR1 SGHTA and CDR2 FQGTGA. The CDR3 is 13 residues long. The protocol attached unique molecular identifiers to individual cDNA molecules. MiXCR, run by TCRdb on the 5' RACE reads, gives a single entry per CDR3 protein. The sample holds about 130,000 distinct CDR3 sequences, more than 13% seen once. J is TRBJ1-5 and V is TRBV7-3; the D gene is possibly TRBD1 (6 bases). The sample was whole blood. This TCR was sampled from an adult who was a healthcare worker with PCR-confirmed SARS-CoV-2 infection or an uninfected control (not recorded which). The CDR3 spells CASSWSGAGPQHF. The CDR3 DNA follows: TGTGCCAGCAGCTGGTCAGGGGCGGGCCCCCAGCATTTT.